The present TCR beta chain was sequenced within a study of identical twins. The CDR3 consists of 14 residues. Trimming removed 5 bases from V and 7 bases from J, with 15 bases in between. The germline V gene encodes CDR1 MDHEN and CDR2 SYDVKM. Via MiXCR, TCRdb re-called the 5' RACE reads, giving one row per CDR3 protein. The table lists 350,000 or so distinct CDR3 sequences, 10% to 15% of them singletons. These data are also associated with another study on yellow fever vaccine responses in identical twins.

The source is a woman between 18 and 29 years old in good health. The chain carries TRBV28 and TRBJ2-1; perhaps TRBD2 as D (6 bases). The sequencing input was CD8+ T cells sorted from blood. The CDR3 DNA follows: TGTGCCAGCAGTCCCCCAGGGCTAGCGAATGAGCAGTTCTTC. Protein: CASSPPGLANEQFF.